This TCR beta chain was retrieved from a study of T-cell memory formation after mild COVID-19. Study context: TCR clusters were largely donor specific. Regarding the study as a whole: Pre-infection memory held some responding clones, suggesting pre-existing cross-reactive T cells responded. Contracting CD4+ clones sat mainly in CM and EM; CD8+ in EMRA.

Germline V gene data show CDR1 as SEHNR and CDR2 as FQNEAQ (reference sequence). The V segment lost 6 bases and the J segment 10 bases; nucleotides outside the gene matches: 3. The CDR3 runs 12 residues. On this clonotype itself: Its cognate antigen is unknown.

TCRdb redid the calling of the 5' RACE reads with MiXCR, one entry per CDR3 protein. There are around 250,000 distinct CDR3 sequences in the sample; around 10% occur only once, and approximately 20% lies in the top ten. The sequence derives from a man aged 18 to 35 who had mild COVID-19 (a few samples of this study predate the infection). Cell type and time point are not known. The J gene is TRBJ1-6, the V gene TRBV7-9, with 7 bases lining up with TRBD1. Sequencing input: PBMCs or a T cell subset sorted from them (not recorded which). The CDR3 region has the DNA TGTGCCAGCAGTGACAGGGACTCACCCCTCCACTTT. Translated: CASSDRDSPLHF.